This T cell receptor beta chain was captured in a study of PD-1 blockade in classical Hodgkin lymphoma. Relapse after autologous stem cell transplantation occurred in every patient, and brentuximab vedotin exposure varied. The repertoire was sequenced with immunoSEQ multiplex PCR; TCRdb's copy has only in-frame clones and lacks some. The table includes under 15,000 clones, 80% to 90% detected once. The trim removed 1 base at V and 7 bases at J, leaving 4 bases unmatched. Germline loops: CDR1 SGHRS, CDR2 YFSETQ. The CDR3 runs to 14 residues. The sample was peripheral blood mononuclear cells (PBMCs), taken at baseline. The receptor was isolated from a human donor with classical Hodgkin lymphoma. The gene calls are TRBV5-1 and TRBJ1-4; 7 nucleotides line up with TRBD1. DNA for the CDR3: TGCGCCAGCAGCTTGAGAGGGGGCGGTGAAAAACTGTTTTTT. Translated, it gives CASSLRGGGEKLFF. Together with reference TRBV5-1 and TRBJ1-4, the CDR3 gives the full variable domain: KAGVTQTPRYLIKTRGQQVTLSCSPISGHRSVSWYQQTPGQGLQFLFEYFSETQRNKGNFPGRFSGRQFSNSRSEMNVSTLELGDSALYLCASSLRGGGEKLFFGSGTQLSVL.